This TCR beta chain was identified during a study of blood T cell repertoires in COVID-19. In the original workflow: The assay estimated nucleated cells by amplifying reference gene primers. TCRdb's table, derived via immunoSEQ multiplex PCR, lists solely in-frame clones and lacks some. V, J and clone size derive from that table, while D and trimming were established from the DNA sequence. Of 200,000 to 250,000 clones listed, 70% to 85% were seen once; the top ten hold 3% to 4%. Which cohort a participant joined came from the clinical history participants gave. The receptor was derived from a woman in her sixties or seventies who had recovered from COVID-19. Sequencing was done on a sample of PBMCs or T cells enriched from blood (not recorded which).

CDR3 coding DNA: TGTGCCAGCAGCTTGCGAGACAGGGAAGTCTATGATGAGCAGTTCTTC. Translation gives CASSLRDREVYDEQFF. V is TRBV5-4 and J is TRBJ2-1, with 7 bases aligning to TRBD1. The V and J ends lost 1 base and 8 bases, in that order; junction bases with no gene match: 12. Looked up from germline, CDR1 is SGHNT and CDR2 is YYREEE (reference sequence). This CDR3 contains 16 residues.